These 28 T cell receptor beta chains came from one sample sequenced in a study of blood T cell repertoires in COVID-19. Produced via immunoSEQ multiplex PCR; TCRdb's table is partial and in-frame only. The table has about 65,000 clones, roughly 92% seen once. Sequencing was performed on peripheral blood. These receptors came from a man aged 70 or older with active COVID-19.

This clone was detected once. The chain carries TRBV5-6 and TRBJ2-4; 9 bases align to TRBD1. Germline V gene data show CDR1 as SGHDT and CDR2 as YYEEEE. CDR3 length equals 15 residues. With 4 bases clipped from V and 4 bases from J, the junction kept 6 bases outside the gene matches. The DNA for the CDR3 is TGTGCCAGCAGCCACACCGGGACAGGGAAAAACATTCAGTACTTC. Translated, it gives CASSHTGTGKNIQYF.

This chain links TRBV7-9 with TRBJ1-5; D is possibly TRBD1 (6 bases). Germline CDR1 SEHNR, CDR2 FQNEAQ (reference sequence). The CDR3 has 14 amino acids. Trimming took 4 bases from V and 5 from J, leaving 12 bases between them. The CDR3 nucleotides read TGTGCCAGCAGCTCACAGGGAAAAGATCAGCCCCAGCATTTT. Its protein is CASSSQGKDQPQHF.

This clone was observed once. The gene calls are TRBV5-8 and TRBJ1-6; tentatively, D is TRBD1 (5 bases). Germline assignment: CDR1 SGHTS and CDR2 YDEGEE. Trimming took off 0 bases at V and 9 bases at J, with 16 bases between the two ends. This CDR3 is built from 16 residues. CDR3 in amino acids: CASSLEGGGYVSPLHF. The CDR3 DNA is TGTGCCAGCAGCTTGGAGGGCGGGGGATATGTTTCACCCCTCCACTTT.

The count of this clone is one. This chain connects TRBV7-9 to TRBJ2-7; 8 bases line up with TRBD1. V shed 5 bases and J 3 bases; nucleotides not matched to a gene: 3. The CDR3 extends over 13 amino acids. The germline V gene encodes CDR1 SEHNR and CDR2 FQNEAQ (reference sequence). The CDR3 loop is CASSRGQGYEQYV. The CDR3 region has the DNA TGTGCCAGCAGCCGAGGACAGGGCTACGAGCAGTACGTC.

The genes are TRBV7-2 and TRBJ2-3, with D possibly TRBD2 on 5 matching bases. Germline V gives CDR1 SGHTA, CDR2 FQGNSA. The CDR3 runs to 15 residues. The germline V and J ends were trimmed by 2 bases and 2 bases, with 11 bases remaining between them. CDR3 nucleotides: TGTGCCAGCAGCTTAAGGTTTGACTACACAGATACGCAGTATTTT. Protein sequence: CASSLRFDYTDTQYF.

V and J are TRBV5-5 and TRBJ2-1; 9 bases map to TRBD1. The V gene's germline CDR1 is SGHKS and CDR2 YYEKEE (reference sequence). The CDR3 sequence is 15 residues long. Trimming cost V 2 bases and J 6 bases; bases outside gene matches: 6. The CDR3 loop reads CASSFAQGAPNEQFF. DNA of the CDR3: TGTGCCAGCAGCTTTGCACAGGGGGCGCCCAATGAGCAGTTCTTC.

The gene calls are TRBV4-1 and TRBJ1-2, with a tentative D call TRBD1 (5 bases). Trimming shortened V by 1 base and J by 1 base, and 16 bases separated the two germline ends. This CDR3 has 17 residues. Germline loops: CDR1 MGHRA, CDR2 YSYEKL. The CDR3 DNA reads TGCGCCAGCAGCCAAGCATTCGACAGCTCTTTTAACTATGGCTACACCTTC. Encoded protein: CASSQAFDSSFNYGYTF.

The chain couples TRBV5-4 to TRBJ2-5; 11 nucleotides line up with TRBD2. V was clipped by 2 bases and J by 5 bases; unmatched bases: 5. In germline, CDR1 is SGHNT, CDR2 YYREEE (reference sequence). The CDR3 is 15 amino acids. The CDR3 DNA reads TGTGCCAGCAGCTTAGCTAGCGGGGGGACGGAGACCCAGTACTTC. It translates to CASSLASGGTETQYF.

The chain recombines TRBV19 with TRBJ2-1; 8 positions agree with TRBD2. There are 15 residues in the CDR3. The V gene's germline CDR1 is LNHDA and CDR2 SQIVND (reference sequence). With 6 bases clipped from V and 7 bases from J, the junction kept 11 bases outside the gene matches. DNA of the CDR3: TGTGCCAGTAGGTTTGATAGCGGGGTGCTTAATGAGCAGTTCTTC. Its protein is CASRFDSGVLNEQFF.

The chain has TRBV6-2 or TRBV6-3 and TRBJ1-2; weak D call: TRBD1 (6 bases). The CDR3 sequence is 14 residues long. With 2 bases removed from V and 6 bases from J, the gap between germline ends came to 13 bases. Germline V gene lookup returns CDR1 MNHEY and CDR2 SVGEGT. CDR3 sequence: CASSYRQGTDGYTF. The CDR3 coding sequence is TGTGCCAGCAGTTACCGTCAGGGGACGGATGGCTACACCTTC.

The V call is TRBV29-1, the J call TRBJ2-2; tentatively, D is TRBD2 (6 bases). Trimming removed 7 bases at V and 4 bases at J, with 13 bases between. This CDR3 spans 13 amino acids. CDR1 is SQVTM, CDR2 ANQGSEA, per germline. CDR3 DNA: TGCAGCGCCCGATGGGGAGGCACCGGGGAGCTGTTTTTT. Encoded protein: CSARWGGTGELFF.

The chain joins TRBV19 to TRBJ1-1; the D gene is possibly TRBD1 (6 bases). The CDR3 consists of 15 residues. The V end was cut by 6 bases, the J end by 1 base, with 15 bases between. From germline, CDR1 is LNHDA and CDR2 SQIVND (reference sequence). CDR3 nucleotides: TGTGCCAGTAGAAACCGTCCACAGGGGAACACTGAAGCTTTCTTT. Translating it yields CASRNRPQGNTEAFF.

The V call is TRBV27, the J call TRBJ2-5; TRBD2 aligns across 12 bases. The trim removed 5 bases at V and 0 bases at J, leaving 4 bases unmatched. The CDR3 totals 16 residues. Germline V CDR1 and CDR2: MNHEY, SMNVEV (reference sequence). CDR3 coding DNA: TGTGCCAGCAGTCGACTAGCGGGGGTATACCAAGAGACCCAGTACTTC. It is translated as CASSRLAGVYQETQYF.

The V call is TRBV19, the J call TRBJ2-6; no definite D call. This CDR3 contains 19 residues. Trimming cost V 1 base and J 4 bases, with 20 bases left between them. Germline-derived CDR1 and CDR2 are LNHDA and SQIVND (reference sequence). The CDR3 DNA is TGTGCCAGTAGTATAGCCCGTGGGCAGGTAAAAGGAGGGGCCAACGTCCTGACTTTC. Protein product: CASSIARGQVKGGANVLTF. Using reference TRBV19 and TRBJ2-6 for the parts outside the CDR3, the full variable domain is DGGITQSPKYLFRKEGQNVTLSCEQNLNHDAMYWYRQDPGQGLRLIYYSQIVNDFQKGDIAEGYSVSREKKESFPLTVTSAQKNPTAFYLCASSIARGQVKGGANVLTFGAGSRLTVL.

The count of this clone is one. The CDR3 sequence is CASSGSVYSNQPQHF. In nucleotides, the CDR3 is TGTGCCAGCAGTGGCTCAGTGTATAGCAATCAGCCCCAGCATTTT. V usage is TRBV2 and J usage is TRBJ1-5, with unresolved D. Trimming stripped 4 bases from V and 0 bases from J, with 10 bases between. The CDR3 spans 15 residues. CDR1 and CDR2 (germline): SNHLY, FYNNEI.

CDR3 region: CSVERLVTGRRGNTIYF. The CDR3 coding sequence is TGCAGCGTTGAGAGATTAGTGACAGGAAGGAGGGGAAACACCATATATTTT. The chain carries TRBV29-1 and TRBJ1-3, with D perhaps TRBD1 (6 bases). Trimming cost V 3 bases and J 4 bases, with 22 bases left between them. Germline-derived CDR1 and CDR2 are SQVTM and ANQGSEA. The CDR3 runs to 17 residues. Based on the CDR3 plus reference TRBV29-1 and TRBJ1-3, the full variable domain is SAVISQKPSRDICQRGTSLTIQCQVDSQVTMMFWYRQQPGQSLTLIATANQGSEATYESGFVIDKFPISRPNLTFSTLTVSNMSPEDSSIYLCSVERLVTGRRGNTIYFGEGSWLTVV.

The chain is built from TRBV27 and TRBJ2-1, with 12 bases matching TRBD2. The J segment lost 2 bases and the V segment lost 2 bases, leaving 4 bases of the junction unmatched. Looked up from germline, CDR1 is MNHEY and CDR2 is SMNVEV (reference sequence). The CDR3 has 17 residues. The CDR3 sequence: CASSLGSSGGAYNEQFF. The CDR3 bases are TGTGCCAGCAGTTTAGGGTCTAGCGGGGGGGCCTACAATGAGCAGTTCTTC.

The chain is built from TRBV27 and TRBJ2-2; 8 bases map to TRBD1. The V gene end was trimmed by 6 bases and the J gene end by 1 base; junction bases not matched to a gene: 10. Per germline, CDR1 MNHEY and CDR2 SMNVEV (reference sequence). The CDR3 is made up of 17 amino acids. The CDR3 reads CASSADPGTGNTGELFF. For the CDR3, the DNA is TGTGCCAGCAGCGCCGATCCCGGGACAGGGAACACCGGGGAGCTGTTTTTT.

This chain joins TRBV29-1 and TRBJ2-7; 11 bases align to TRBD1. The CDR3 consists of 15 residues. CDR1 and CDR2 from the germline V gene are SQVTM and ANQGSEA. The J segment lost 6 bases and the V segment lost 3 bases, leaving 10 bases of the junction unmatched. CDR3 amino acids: CSVDGRDRGKGEQYF. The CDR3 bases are TGCAGCGTTGATGGCCGGGACAGGGGGAAAGGCGAGCAGTACTTC.

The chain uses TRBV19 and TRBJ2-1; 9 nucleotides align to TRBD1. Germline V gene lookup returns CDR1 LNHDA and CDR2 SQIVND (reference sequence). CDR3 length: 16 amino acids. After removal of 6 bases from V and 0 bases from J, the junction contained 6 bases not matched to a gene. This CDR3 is CASRTGTGSSYNEQFF. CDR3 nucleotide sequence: TGTGCCAGTAGAACCGGGACAGGGAGCTCCTACAATGAGCAGTTCTTC.

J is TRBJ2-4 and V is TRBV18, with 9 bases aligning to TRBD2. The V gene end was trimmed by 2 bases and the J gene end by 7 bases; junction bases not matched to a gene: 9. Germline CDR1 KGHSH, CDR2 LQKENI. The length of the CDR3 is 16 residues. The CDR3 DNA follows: TGTGCCAGCTCACCATTTAGCGGGGGCCACTCGAACATTCAGTACTTC. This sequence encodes CASSPFSGGHSNIQYF.

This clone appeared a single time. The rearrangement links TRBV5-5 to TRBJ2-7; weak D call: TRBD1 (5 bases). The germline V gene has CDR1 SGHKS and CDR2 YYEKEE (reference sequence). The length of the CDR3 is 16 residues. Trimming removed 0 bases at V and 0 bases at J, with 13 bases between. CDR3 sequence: CASSLGMGRVSYEQYF. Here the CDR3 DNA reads TGTGCCAGCAGCTTGGGGATGGGCAGGGTCTCCTACGAGCAGTACTTC. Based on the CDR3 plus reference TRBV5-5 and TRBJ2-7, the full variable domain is DAGVTQSPTHLIKTRGQQVTLRCSPISGHKSVSWYQQVLGQGPQFIFQYYEKEERGRGNFPDRFSARQFPNYSSELNVNALLLGDSALYLCASSLGMGRVSYEQYFGPGTRLTVT.

CDR3 DNA: TGCGCCAGCAGTGAAGGGACAGGCACCGGGGAGCTGTTTTTT. It encodes CASSEGTGTGELFF. The chain employs TRBV5-1 and TRBJ2-2; 8 bases agree with TRBD1. V dropped 5 bases and J dropped 4; count of bases not matched to a gene: 4. CDR1 and CDR2 from the germline V gene are SGHRS and YFSETQ. CDR3 length: 14 residues.

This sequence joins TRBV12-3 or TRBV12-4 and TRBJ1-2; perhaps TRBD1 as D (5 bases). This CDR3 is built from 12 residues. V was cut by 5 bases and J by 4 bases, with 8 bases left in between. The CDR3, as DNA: TGTGCCAGCAGTGTGACAGCCTATGGCTACACCTTC. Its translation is CASSVTAYGYTF.

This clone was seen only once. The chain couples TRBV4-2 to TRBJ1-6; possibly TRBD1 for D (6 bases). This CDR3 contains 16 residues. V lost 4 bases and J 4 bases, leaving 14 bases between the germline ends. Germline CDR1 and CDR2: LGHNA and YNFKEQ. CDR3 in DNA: TGTGCCAGCAGCCCGGGGGGGGCCCCTTATAATTCACCCCTCCACTTT. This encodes CASSPGGAPYNSPLHF.

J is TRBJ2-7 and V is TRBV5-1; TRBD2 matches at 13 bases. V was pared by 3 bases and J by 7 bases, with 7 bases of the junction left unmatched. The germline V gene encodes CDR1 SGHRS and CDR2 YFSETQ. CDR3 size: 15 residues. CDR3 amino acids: CASSSSGTSGVEQYF. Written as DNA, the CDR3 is TGCGCCAGCAGCTCCAGCGGGACTAGCGGGGTTGAGCAGTACTTC.

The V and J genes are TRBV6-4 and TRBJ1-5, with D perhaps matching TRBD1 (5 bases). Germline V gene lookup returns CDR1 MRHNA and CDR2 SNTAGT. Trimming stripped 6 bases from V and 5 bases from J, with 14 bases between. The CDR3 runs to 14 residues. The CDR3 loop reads CASRHPGGDQPQHF. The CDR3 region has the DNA TGTGCCAGCAGACATCCGGGGGGGGATCAGCCCCAGCATTTT.

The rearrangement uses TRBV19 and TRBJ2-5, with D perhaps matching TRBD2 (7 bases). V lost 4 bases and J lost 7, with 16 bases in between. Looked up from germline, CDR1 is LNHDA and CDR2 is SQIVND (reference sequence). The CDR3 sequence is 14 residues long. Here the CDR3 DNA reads TGTGCCAGTAGTACCCCCGGGGGGCTTGGGACCCAGTACTTC. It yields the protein CASSTPGGLGTQYF.